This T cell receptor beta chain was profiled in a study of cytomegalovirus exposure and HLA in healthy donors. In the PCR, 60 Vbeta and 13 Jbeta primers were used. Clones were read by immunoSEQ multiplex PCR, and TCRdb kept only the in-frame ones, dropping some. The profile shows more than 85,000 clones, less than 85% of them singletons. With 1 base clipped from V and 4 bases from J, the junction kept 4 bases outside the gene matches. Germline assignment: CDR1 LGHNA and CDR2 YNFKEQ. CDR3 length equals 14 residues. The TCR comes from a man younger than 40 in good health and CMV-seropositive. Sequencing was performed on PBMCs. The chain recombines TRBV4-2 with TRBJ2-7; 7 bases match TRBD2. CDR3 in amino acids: CASSQVAGEYEQYF. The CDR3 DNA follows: TGTGCCAGCAGCCAAGTTGCGGGGGAGTACGAGCAGTACTTC.